Listed below are T cell receptor beta chains from one sample, sequenced in a study of blood T cell repertoires in COVID-19. Generated by immunoSEQ multiplex PCR, the TCRdb table keeps only in-frame clones and is missing some. The sample shows 150,000 to 180,000 clones, 91% of them seen only once. The source material was peripheral blood. The source of these receptors is a man in his fifties or sixties with acute or convalescent COVID-19. The CDR3 runs from the conserved cysteine through the conserved F or W. The D gene is left open where the match is weak. Some rows mark clone size as missing; the rest say once, few, many or name a class of expanded clone.

V	D	J	size	DNA	CDR3
TRBV27	TRBD1	TRBJ1-2	few	TGTGCCAGCACTCCAGGACAGGGGGTCAACTATGGCTACACCTTC	CASTPGQGVNYGYTF
TRBV27	TRBD1	TRBJ1-3	-	TGTGCCAGTGGACAGGGGTCTGGAAACACCATATATTTT	CASGQGSGNTIYF
TRBV19	TRBD1	TRBJ2-2	-	TGTGCCAGTAGTATGAGACAGGGGAACACCGGGGAGCTGTTTTTT	CASSMRQGNTGELFF
TRBV7-9	TRBD2	TRBJ2-1	-	TGTGCCAGCAGGGGCGGGATAAACAGCGGGATCAGACACAATGAGCAGTTCTTC	CASRGGINSGIRHNEQFF
TRBV7-9	-	TRBJ1-2	once	TGTGCCAGCAGCTCGTTCCGGCCAGGCTATGGCTACACCTTC	CASSSFRPGYGYTF
TRBV12-5	TRBD2	TRBJ2-3	-	TGTGCTAGTGGTTTGGTAAGACTAGCTCATTTT	CASGLVRLAHF
TRBV15	-	TRBJ1-2	-	TGTGCCACCAGCAGAGACCTAGGGGGGGGCGCGGGCTATGGCTACACCTTC	CATSRDLGGGAGYGYTF
TRBV5-1	TRBD2	TRBJ2-1	-	TGCGCCAGCAGCCTGCTGATAGCGGGCCACAATGAGCAGTTCTTC	CASSLLIAGHNEQFF
TRBV18	TRBD1	TRBJ1-6	-	TGTGCCAGCTCACCATCCCGGACAGGGTTGAATTCACCCCTCCACTTT	CASSPSRTGLNSPLHF
TRBV9	-	TRBJ2-1	few	TGTGCCAGCAGCCGGGGCTACAATGAGCAGTTCTTC	CASSRGYNEQFF
TRBV7-9	-	TRBJ2-6	-	TGTGCCAGCAGCTTACTACCGAACTCTGGGGCCAACGTCCTGACTTTC	CASSLLPNSGANVLTF